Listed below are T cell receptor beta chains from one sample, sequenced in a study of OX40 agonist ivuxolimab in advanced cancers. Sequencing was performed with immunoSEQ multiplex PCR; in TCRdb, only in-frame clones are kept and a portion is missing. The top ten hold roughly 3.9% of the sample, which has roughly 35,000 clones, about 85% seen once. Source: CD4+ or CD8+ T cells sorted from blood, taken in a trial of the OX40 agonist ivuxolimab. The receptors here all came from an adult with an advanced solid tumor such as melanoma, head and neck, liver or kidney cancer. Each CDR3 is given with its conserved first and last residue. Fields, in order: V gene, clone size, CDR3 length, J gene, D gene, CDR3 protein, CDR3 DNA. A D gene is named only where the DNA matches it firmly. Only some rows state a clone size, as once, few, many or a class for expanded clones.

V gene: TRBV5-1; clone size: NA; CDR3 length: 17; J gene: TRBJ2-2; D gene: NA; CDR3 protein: CASSHTGGQGGPGELFF; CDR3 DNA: TGCGCCAGCAGCCACACGGGGGGGCAGGGGGGACCCGGGGAGCTGTTTTTT
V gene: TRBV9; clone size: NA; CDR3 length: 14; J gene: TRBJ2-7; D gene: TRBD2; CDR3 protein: CASSTLAGGYEQYF; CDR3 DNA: TGTGCCAGCAGTACACTAGCGGGAGGTTACGAGCAGTACTTC
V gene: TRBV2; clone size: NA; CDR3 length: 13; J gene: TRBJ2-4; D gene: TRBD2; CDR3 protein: CASSEPSGNIQYF; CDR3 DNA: TGTGCCAGCAGTGAACCTAGCGGAAACATTCAGTACTTC
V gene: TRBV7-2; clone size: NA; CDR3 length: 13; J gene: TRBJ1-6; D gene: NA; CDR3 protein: CASSLVQGSPLHF; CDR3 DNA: TGTGCCAGCAGCTTGGTTCAGGGGTCACCCCTCCACTTT
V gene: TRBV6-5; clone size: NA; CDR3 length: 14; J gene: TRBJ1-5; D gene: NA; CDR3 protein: CASSAGGLYQPQHF; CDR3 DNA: TGTGCCAGCAGTGCCGGGGGCCTCTATCAGCCCCAGCATTTT
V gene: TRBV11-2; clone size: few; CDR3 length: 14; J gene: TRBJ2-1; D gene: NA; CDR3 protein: CASSRRLGNNEQFF; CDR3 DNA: TGTGCCAGCAGCCGACGACTGGGGAACAATGAGCAGTTCTTC
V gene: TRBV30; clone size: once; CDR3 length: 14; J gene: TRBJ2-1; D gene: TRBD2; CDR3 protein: CAWDGAGAYNEQFF; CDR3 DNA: TGTGCCTGGGACGGTGCGGGAGCCTACAATGAGCAGTTCTTC
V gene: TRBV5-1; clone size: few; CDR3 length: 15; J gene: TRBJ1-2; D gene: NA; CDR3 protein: CASSLVGIPNYGYTF; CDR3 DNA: TGCGCCAGCAGCTTGGTAGGGATCCCCAACTATGGCTACACCTTC
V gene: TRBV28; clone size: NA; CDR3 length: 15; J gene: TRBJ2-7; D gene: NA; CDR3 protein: CASSGGSASSYEQYF; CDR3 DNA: TGTGCCAGCTCAGGGGGGTCCGCGTCATCCTACGAGCAGTACTTC
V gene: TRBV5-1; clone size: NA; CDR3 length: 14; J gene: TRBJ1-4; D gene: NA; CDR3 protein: CASTEGPTREKLFF; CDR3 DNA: TGCGCCAGCACCGAGGGGCCAACCCGGGAAAAACTGTTTTTT
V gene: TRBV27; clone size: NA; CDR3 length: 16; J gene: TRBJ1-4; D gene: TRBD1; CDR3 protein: CASSLARGTANEKLFF; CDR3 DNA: TGTGCCAGCAGTTTAGCACGCGGGACAGCAAATGAAAAACTGTTTTTT
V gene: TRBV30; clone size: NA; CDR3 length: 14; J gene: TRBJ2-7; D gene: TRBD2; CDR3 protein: CAWGVVSGRSEQYF; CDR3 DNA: TGTGCCTGGGGGGTTGTAAGCGGGAGAAGCGAGCAGTACTTC
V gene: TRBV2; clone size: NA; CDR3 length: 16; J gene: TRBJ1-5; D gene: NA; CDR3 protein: CASSEGGFWGNQPQHF; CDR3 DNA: TGTGCCAGCAGTGAAGGTGGGTTTTGGGGCAATCAGCCCCAGCATTTT
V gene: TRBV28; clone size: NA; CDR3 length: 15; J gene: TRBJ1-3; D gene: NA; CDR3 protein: CASSYRPSGGNTIYF; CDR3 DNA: TGTGCCAGCAGTTACCGGCCATCGGGAGGAAACACCATATATTTT
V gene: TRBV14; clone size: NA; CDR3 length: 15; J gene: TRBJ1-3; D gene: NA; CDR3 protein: CASSRTSSSGNTIYF; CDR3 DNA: TGTGCCAGCAGCCGGACATCTTCCTCTGGAAACACCATATATTTT
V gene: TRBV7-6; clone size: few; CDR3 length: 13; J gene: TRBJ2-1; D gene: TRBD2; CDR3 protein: CASSLGREGEQFF; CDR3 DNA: TGTGCCAGCAGCTTAGGTCGGGAGGGTGAGCAGTTCTTC
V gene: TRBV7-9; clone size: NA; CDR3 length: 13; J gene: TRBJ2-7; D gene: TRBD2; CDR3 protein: CASSGQRGYEQYF; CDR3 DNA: TGTGCCAGCAGCGGCCAGCGGGGTTACGAGCAGTACTTC
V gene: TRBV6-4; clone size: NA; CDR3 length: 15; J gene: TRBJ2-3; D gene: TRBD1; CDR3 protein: CASSPGTGGTDTQYF; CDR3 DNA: TGTGCCAGCAGTCCCGGGACAGGGGGCACAGATACGCAGTATTTT
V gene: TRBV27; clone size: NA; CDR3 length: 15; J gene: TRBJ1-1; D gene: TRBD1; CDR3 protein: CASSPWTGGNTEAFF; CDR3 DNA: TGTGCCAGCAGCCCGTGGACAGGGGGGAACACTGAAGCTTTCTTT
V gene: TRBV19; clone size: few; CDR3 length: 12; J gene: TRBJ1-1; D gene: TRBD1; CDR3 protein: CASKRQGSEAFF; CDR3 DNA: TGTGCCAGTAAAAGACAGGGATCTGAAGCTTTCTTT
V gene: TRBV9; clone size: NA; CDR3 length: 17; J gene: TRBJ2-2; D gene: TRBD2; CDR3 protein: CASSVVGTSSSTGELFF; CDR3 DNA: TGTGCCAGCAGCGTAGTCGGGACTAGCTCTTCGACCGGGGAGCTGTTTTTT
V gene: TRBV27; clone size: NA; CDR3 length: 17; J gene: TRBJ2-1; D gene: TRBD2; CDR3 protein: CAARTSGGIDPVNEQFF; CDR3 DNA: TGTGCCGCTCGGACTAGCGGGGGGATAGATCCAGTTAATGAGCAGTTCTTC